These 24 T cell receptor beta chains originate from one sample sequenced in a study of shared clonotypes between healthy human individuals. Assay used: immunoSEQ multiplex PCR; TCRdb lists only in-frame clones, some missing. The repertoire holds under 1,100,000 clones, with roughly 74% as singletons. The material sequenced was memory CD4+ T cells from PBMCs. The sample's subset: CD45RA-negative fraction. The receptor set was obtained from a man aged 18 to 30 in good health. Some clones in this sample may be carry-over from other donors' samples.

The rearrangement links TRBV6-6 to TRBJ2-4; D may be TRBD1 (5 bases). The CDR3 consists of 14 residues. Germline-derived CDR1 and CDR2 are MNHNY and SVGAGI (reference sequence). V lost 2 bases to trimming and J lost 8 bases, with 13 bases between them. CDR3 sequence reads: CASSYPQVPHIQYF. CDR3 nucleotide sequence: TGTGCCAGCAGTTACCCACAGGTCCCGCACATTCAGTACTTC.

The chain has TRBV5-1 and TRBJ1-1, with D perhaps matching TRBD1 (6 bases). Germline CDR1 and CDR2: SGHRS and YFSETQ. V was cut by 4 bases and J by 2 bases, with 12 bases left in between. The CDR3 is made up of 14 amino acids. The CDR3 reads CASSQAGDNTEAFF. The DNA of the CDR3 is TGCGCCAGCAGCCAGGCAGGGGACAACACTGAAGCTTTCTTT.

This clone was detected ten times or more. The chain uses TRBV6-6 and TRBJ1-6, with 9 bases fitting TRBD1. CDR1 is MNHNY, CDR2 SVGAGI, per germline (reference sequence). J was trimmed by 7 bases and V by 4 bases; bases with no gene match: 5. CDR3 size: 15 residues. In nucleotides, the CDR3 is TGTGCCAGCAGTTCGAGGGGGACAGGGAATTCACCCCTCCACTTT. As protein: CASSSRGTGNSPLHF.

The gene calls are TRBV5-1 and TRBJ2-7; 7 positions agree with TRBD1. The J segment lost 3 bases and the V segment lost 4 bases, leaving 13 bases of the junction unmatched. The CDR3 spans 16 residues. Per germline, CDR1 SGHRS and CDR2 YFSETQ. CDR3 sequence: CASSVGHGQEVYEQYF. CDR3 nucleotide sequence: TGCGCCAGCAGCGTTGGCCACGGACAGGAAGTCTACGAGCAGTACTTC.

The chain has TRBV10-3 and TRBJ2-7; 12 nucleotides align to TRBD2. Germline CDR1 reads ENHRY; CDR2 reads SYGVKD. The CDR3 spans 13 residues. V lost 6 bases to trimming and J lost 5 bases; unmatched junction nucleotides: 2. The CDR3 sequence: CAIRTSGSNEQYF. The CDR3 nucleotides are TGTGCCATCAGGACTAGCGGGAGCAACGAGCAGTACTTC.

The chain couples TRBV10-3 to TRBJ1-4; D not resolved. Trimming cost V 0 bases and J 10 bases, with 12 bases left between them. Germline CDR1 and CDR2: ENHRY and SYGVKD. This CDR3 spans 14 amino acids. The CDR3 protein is CAISESSVTGKLFF. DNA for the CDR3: TGTGCCATCAGTGAGTCGTCAGTAACTGGAAAACTGTTTTTT.

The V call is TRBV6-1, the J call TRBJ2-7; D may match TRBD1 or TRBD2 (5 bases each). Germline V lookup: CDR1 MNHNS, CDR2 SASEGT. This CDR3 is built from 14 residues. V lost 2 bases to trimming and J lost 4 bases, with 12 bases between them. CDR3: CASSEPGRKYEQYF. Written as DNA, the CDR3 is TGTGCCAGCAGTGAACCGGGGCGAAAGTACGAGCAGTACTTC.

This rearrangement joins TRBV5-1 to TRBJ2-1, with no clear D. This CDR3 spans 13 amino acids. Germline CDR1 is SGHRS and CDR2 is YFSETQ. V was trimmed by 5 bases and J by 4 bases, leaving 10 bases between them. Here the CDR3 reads CASSPGPYNEQFF. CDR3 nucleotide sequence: TGCGCCAGCAGTCCCGGACCGTACAATGAGCAGTTCTTC.

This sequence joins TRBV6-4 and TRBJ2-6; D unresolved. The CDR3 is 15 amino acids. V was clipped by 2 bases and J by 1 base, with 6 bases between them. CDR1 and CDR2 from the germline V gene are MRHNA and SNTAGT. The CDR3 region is CASSDTRSGANVLTF. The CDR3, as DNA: TGTGCCAGCAGTGACACGCGATCTGGGGCCAACGTCCTGACTTTC.

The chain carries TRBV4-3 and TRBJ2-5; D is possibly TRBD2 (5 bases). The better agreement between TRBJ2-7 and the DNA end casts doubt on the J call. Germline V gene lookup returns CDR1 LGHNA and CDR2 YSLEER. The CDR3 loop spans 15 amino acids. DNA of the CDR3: TGCGCCAGCAGCCAAGACAGCGGCCAGGCCTACGAGCAGTACTTC. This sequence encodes CASSQDSGQAYEQYF.

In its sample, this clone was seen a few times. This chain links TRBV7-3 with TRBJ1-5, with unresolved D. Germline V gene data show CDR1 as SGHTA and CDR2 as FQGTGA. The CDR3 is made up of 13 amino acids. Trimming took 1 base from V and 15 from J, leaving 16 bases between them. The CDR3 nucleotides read TGTGCCAGCAGCTTAAATCCCTCGTCCCAGCGGCATTTT. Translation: CASSLNPSSQRHF.

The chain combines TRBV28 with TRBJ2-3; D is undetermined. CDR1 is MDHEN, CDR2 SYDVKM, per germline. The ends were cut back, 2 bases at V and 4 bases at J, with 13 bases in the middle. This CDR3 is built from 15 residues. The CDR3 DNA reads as TGTGCCAGCAGTTTAGGGCAGCTAAACGCAGATACGCAGTATTTT. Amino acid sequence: CASSLGQLNADTQYF.

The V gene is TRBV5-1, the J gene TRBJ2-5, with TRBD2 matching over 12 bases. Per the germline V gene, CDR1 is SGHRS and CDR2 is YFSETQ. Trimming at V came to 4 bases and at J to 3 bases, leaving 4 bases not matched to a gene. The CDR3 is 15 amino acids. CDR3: CASSVRLAGEETQYF. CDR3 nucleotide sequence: TGCGCCAGCAGCGTTCGACTAGCGGGGGAAGAGACCCAGTACTTC.

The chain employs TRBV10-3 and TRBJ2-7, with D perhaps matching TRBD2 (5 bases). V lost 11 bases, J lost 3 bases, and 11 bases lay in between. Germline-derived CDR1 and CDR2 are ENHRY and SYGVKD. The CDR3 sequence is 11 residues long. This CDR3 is CAAGGYYEQYF. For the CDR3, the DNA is TGTGCCGCTGGAGGCTACTACGAGCAGTACTTC.

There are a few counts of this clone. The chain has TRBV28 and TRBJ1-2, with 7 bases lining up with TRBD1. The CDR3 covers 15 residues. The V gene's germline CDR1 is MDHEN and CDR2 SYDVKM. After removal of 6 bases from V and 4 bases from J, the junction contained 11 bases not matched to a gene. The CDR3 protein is CASRKGGQPIYGYTF. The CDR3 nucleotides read TGTGCCAGCAGAAAGGGGGGACAGCCTATCTATGGCTACACCTTC.

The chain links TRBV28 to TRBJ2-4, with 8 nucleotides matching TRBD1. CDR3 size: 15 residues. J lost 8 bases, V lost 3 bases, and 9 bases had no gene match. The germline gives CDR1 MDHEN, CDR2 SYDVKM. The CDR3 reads CASSFYRGSLDIQYF. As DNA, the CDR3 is TGTGCCAGCAGTTTTTACAGGGGGAGTCTGGACATTCAGTACTTC.

CDR3 sequence (DNA): TGTGCCAGCAGTTTATCCGGGACAGGGACCTCCTACGAGCAGTACTTC. Its protein product is CASSLSGTGTSYEQYF. The chain employs TRBV28 and TRBJ2-7; 9 bases map to TRBD1. Germline CDR1 MDHEN, CDR2 SYDVKM. This CDR3 comprises 16 residues. V was clipped by 1 base and J by 0 bases; unmatched bases: 4.

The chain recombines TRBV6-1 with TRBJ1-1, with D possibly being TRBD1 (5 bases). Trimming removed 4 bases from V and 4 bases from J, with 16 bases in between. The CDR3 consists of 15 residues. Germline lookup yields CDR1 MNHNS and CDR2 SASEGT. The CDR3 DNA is TGTGCCAGCAGTGGCCTCTTCGGGGGAGGCACTGAAGCTTTCTTT. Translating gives CASSGLFGGGTEAFF.

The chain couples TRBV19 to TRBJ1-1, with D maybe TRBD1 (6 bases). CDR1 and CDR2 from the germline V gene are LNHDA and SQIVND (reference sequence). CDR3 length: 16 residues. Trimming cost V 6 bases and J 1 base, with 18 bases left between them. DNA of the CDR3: TGTGCCAGTAGACCGCTGTGGGAGGGGGGGAACACTGAAGCTTTCTTT. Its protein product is CASRPLWEGGNTEAFF.

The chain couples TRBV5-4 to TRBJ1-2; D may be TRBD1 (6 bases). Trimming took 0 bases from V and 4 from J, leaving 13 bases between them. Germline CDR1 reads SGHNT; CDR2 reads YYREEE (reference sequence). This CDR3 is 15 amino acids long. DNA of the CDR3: TGTGCCAGCAGCTTGGGGGCACAGGGAGGCTATGGCTACACCTTC. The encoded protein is CASSLGAQGGYGYTF.

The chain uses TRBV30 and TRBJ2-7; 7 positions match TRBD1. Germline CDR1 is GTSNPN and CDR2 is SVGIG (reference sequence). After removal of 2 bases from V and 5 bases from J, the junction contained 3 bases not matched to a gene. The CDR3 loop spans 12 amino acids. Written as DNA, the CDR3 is TGTGCCTGGAGTAGGGGGCCCGACGAGCAGTACTTC. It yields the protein CAWSRGPDEQYF.

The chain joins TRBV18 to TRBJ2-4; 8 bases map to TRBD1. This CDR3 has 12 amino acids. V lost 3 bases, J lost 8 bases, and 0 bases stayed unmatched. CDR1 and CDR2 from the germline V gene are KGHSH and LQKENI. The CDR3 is CASSPTGDIQYF. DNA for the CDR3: TGTGCCAGCTCACCGACAGGGGACATTCAGTACTTC.

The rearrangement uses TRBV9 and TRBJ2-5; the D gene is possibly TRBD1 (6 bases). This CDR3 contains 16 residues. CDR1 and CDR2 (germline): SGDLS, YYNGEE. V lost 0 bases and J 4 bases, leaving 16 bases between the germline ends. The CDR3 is CASSVEGQGYRETQYF. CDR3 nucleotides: TGTGCCAGCAGCGTAGAGGGGCAGGGGTATAGAGAGACCCAGTACTTC.

This chain's CDR3 is CASSSPTGKQFF. CDR3 in DNA: TGTGCCAGCAGTTCACCCACCGGGAAGCAGTTCTTC. The chain joins TRBV6-5 to TRBJ2-1; D may be TRBD2 (5 bases). The CDR3 is made up of 12 amino acids. Germline values: CDR1 MNHEY, CDR2 SVGAGI. V dropped 4 bases and J dropped 11 bases, with 12 bases sitting between them.